The 27 T cell receptor beta chains listed next were all sequenced from one sample in a study of T-cell memory formation after mild COVID-19. One entry per CDR3 protein results from TCRdb running MiXCR on the 5' RACE reads. The data hold over 120,000 distinct CDR3 sequences, with 6% to 7% observed a single time. Sequences were obtained from PBMCs or a T cell subset sorted from them (not recorded which). These receptors were taken from an adult woman who had mild COVID-19 (a few samples of this study predate the infection). Cell type and time point are not known.

The rearrangement links TRBV5-1 to TRBJ2-1, with 8 bases fitting TRBD2. From germline, CDR1 is SGHRS and CDR2 YFSETQ. The V segment lost 4 bases and the J segment 9 bases; nucleotides outside the gene matches: 15. The CDR3 loop spans 16 amino acids. CDR3 loop: CASSIQLSGGGSEQFF. The CDR3 nucleotides are TGCGCCAGCAGCATCCAACTGAGCGGGGGAGGCAGTGAGCAGTTCTTC.

This clonotype has a count of ten or more. J is TRBJ2-3 and V is TRBV7-9, with no clear D. CDR1 SEHNR and CDR2 FQNEAQ come from the germline V gene (reference sequence). The CDR3 is 11 amino acids. V lost 5 bases and J 2 bases, leaving 2 bases between the germline ends. The CDR3 is CASSPTDTQYF. For the CDR3, the DNA is TGTGCCAGCAGCCCCACAGATACGCAGTATTTT.

This clonotype has at least ten counts. The rearrangement uses TRBV5-6 and TRBJ1-1; D may be TRBD1 (6 bases). Per germline, CDR1 SGHDT and CDR2 YYEEEE. The CDR3 has 16 residues. Between the trimmed V and J ends, which lost 4 bases and 0 bases, there was a span of 16 bases. The CDR3 DNA reads TGTGCCAGCAGCCGACCCCGGACAGCGATGAACACTGAAGCTTTCTTT. This gives the protein CASSRPRTAMNTEAFF.

This clonotype came up many times. The chain employs TRBV20-1 and TRBJ2-3, with TRBD2 identical over 11 bases. Germline CDR1 and CDR2: DFQATT and SNEGSKA (reference sequence). Germline trimming cut 3 bases from V and 1 base from J; bases unmatched to any gene: 6. The CDR3 is 16 amino acids. CDR3 residues: CSARSPGLAGTDTQYF. The DNA for the CDR3 is TGCAGTGCTAGGTCGCCGGGACTAGCGGGCACAGATACGCAGTATTTT.

Only a few counts were recorded for this clonotype. CDR3 in DNA: TGTGCCAGCAGCATAGGACTAGCGGGAGTAGTTAAGTACAATGAGCAGTTCTTC. Translated: CASSIGLAGVVKYNEQFF. The J gene is TRBJ2-1, the V gene TRBV12-3 or TRBV12-4; TRBD2 matches at 13 bases. J gave up 4 bases and V 6 bases, and 12 bases lay outside the gene matches. The CDR3 consists of 18 residues.

The chain uses TRBV20-1 and TRBJ1-5; 10 bases map to TRBD1. There are 17 residues in the CDR3. V was pared by 2 bases and J by 1 base, with 8 bases of the junction left unmatched. Germline V gene data show CDR1 as DFQATT and CDR2 as SNEGSKA (reference sequence). The DNA of the CDR3 is TGCAGTGCTAGATCGACAGGGGGCCGCCGGAGCAATCAGCCCCAGCATTTT. It translates to CSARSTGGRRSNQPQHF.

This clonotype was detected ten times or more. This chain's CDR3 is CASSLVGTHSYNEQFF. The CDR3 DNA sequence: TGCGCCAGCAGCTTGGTTGGCACCCACTCCTACAATGAGCAGTTCTTC. The chain uses TRBV5-1 and TRBJ2-1; D not resolved. Deletions cut 0 bases from V and 0 bases from J, with 10 bases between. In germline, CDR1 is SGHRS, CDR2 YFSETQ. The CDR3 length is 16 residues.

This chain uses TRBV7-2 with TRBJ1-6; 8 nucleotides align to TRBD1. CDR3 length: 15 residues. In germline, CDR1 is SGHTA, CDR2 FQGNSA. The V and J ends lost 4 bases and 7 bases, in that order; junction bases with no gene match: 6. For the CDR3, the DNA is TGTGCCAGCAGCTCCTCCGGGACAGGCAATTCACCCCTCCACTTT. This translates into CASSSSGTGNSPLHF.

The table lists this clonotype with many counts. The CDR3 region has the DNA TGTGCCAGCAGCTTAATTTTGACAGGTCTGACAGAGACCCAGTACTTC. This gives the protein CASSLILTGLTETQYF. The chain carries TRBV7-9 and TRBJ2-5; D may be TRBD1 (6 bases). The CDR3 loop spans 16 amino acids. V was pared by 2 bases and J by 4 bases, with 17 bases between. The germline gives CDR1 SEHNR, CDR2 FQNEAQ (reference sequence).

V usage is TRBV12-3 or TRBV12-4 and J usage is TRBJ2-7; 8 nucleotides align to TRBD1. The CDR3 covers 14 residues. Germline trimming cut 3 bases from V and 2 bases from J; bases unmatched to any gene: 3. CDR3 residues: CASSFGTGTYEQYF. The CDR3 DNA reads as TGTGCCAGCAGTTTCGGGACAGGCACCTACGAGCAGTACTTC.

The chain is built from TRBV9 and TRBJ2-6; maybe TRBD2 (5 bases). The CDR3 covers 18 residues. Germline CDR1 reads SGDLS; CDR2 reads YYNGEE. V lost 0 bases and J lost 3, with 16 bases in between. DNA of the CDR3: TGTGCCAGCAGCGTAGGAATCCCTGTTGGAGGTGGGGCCAACGTCCTGACTTTC. Translation gives CASSVGIPVGGGANVLTF.

This clonotype was counted many times. CDR3 in amino acids: CASRRGFGETQYF. The CDR3 bases are TGTGCCAGCAGGCGGGGGTTCGGGGAGACCCAGTACTTC. The V gene is TRBV12-3 or TRBV12-4, the J gene TRBJ2-5, with 7 bases identical to TRBD2. This CDR3 is built from 13 residues. Trimming removed 6 bases from V and 5 bases from J; junction bases left unmatched: 6.

The chain couples TRBV4-1 to TRBJ2-7, with D possibly matching TRBD1 (6 bases). CDR1 is MGHRA, CDR2 YSYEKL, per germline. The CDR3 covers 15 residues. V lost 2 bases, J lost 5 bases, and 16 bases lay in between. The CDR3 DNA sequence: TGCGCCAGCAGCCAATTTGCCACAGGGTTCAACGAGCAGTACTTC. Translated, it gives CASSQFATGFNEQYF.

This clonotype was seen a handful of times. The CDR3 sequence: CASSQERGRETQYF. DNA for the CDR3: TGTGCCAGCAGCCAAGAGCGGGGCAGGGAGACCCAGTACTTC. The J gene is TRBJ2-5, the V gene TRBV14; a possible D gene is TRBD2 (6 bases). Germline V gene lookup returns CDR1 SGHDN and CDR2 FVKESK. The CDR3 runs 14 residues. V shed 0 bases and J shed 5 bases, with 10 bases lying between them.

This clonotype showed up many times. CDR3 nucleotides: TGCGCCAGCAGCCAAGATTGGGGGACGGACTCCTACGAGCAGTACTTC. Its translation: CASSQDWGTDSYEQYF. The gene calls are TRBV4-3 and TRBJ2-7; possibly TRBD1 or TRBD2 for D (5 bases each). Germline loops: CDR1 LGHNA, CDR2 YSLEER. Trimming left V 0 bases short and J 0 bases short, with 12 bases between. The CDR3 has 16 amino acids.

The chain joins TRBV27 to TRBJ2-2, with no clear D. The CDR3 runs 12 residues. Per germline, CDR1 MNHEY and CDR2 SMNVEV (reference sequence). V dropped 8 bases and J dropped 6 bases, with 10 bases sitting between them. The CDR3 nucleotides read TGTGCCAGCCGGCTGGGTTCCGGGGAGCTGTTTTTT. Its translation: CASRLGSGELFF.

V is TRBV9 and J is TRBJ1-2; D is possibly TRBD1 (5 bases). Trimming removed 0 bases from V and 4 bases from J, with 22 bases in between. The CDR3 is made up of 18 amino acids. Germline V gives CDR1 SGDLS, CDR2 YYNGEE. The CDR3 here is CASSVGDGAEFTSYGYTF. CDR3 in DNA: TGTGCCAGCAGCGTAGGGGACGGCGCCGAATTTACGAGCTATGGCTACACCTTC.

The V and J genes are TRBV6-2 or TRBV6-3 and TRBJ2-1, with D tentatively TRBD1 (6 bases). Germline CDR1 reads MNHEY; CDR2 reads SVGEGT. Trimming left V 5 bases short and J 12 bases short, with 14 bases between. The CDR3 loop spans 12 amino acids. CDR3: CASSQQGIVQFF. DNA for the CDR3: TGTGCCAGCAGTCAACAGGGAATTGTGCAGTTCTTC.

This clonotype was counted many times. V gene TRBV7-9 combines with J gene TRBJ2-7; TRBD1 might be the D (5 bases). V was shortened by 4 bases and J by 1 base, with 23 bases between the two germline ends. The CDR3 sequence is 18 residues long. CDR1 and CDR2 (germline): SEHNR, FQNEAQ (reference sequence). In nucleotides, the CDR3 is TGTGCCAGCAGCTCCATCGCCGGGTCAGGGAATCCTTCCTACGAGCAGTACTTC. It yields the protein CASSSIAGSGNPSYEQYF.

This rearrangement joins TRBV7-7 to TRBJ2-7; D ambiguous. V lost 1 base to trimming and J lost 3 bases, with 10 bases between them. The CDR3 is made up of 14 amino acids. Germline lookup yields CDR1 SSHAT and CDR2 FNYEAQ (reference sequence). The CDR3 region is CASSLVPVSYEQYF. The CDR3 region has the DNA TGTGCCAGCAGCTTAGTTCCGGTGAGCTACGAGCAGTACTTC. The entire variable domain, with the rest obtained from reference TRBV7-7 and TRBJ2-7, is as follows: GAGVSQSPRYKVTKRGQDVTLRCDPISSHATLYWYQQALGQGPEFLTYFNYEAQPDKSGLPSDRFSAERPEGSISTLTIQRTEQRDSAMYRCASSLVPVSYEQYFGPGTRLTVT.

The chain recombines TRBV7-9 with TRBJ1-1; possible D gene TRBD1, 6 bases. Per germline, CDR1 SEHNR and CDR2 FQNEAQ (reference sequence). V was shortened by 3 bases and J by 4 bases, with 15 bases between the two germline ends. The length of the CDR3 is 15 residues. CDR3 in DNA: TGTGCCAGCAGCTTGGGTATCGACAGGCCCACTGAAGCTTTCTTT. As protein: CASSLGIDRPTEAFF.

V gene TRBV19 combines with J gene TRBJ1-5; D is unresolved. CDR3 length: 14 residues. V gave up 3 bases and J gave up 11 bases, with 17 bases separating them. Germline CDR1 and CDR2: LNHDA and SQIVND (reference sequence). In nucleotides, the CDR3 is TGTGCCAGTAGTATGGGTGGGTTGGACGTGACCCAGCATTTT. Its translation: CASSMGGLDVTQHF.

This clonotype came up a few times. This chain links TRBV12-3 or TRBV12-4 with TRBJ2-7; 9 positions agree with TRBD2. The V and J ends lost 7 bases and 3 bases, in that order; junction bases with no gene match: 19. This CDR3 comprises 18 residues. The CDR3 here is CASTREGVSGSKFYEQYF. CDR3 nucleotide sequence: TGTGCCAGCACCCGAGAGGGAGTTAGCGGGAGTAAGTTCTACGAGCAGTACTTC.

This rearrangement joins TRBV7-9 to TRBJ1-2; a weak D match, TRBD1 (5 bases). The germline V and J ends were trimmed by 0 bases and 8 bases, with 13 bases remaining between them. Per germline, CDR1 SEHNR and CDR2 FQNEAQ (reference sequence). This CDR3 comprises 14 residues. The CDR3 sequence: CASSLAGTDKGYTF. As DNA, the CDR3 is TGTGCCAGCAGCTTAGCCGGGACGGACAAAGGCTACACCTTC.

This clonotype was recorded a few times. The V and J genes are TRBV6-5 and TRBJ1-1, with 7 bases identical to TRBD1. V lost 2 bases, J lost 8 bases, and 5 bases stayed unmatched. Germline lookup yields CDR1 MNHEY and CDR2 SVGAGI. The length of the CDR3 is 13 residues. This CDR3 is CASSYRGLVEAFF. The CDR3 DNA follows: TGTGCCAGCAGTTACAGGGGGCTGGTAGAAGCTTTCTTT.

This clonotype was found a few times. CDR3 sequence reads: CASSLVPIYQETQYF. The DNA for the CDR3 is TGCGCCAGCAGCTTGGTTCCGATCTACCAAGAGACCCAGTACTTC. The V and J genes are TRBV5-1 and TRBJ2-5, with D uncertain. In germline, CDR1 is SGHRS, CDR2 YFSETQ. CDR3 length: 15 amino acids. V lost 0 bases and J lost 0, with 9 bases in between.

This clonotype was recorded at least ten times. This chain links TRBV7-9 with TRBJ1-1; D uncertain. The CDR3 covers 13 residues. The germline V gene has CDR1 SEHNR and CDR2 FQNEAQ (reference sequence). V gave up 6 bases and J gave up 1 base, with 9 bases separating them. The CDR3 sequence: CASRALGNTEAFF. The DNA of the CDR3 is TGTGCCAGCAGGGCCTTAGGGAACACTGAAGCTTTCTTT.